The 28 T cell receptor beta chains presented below share a single source sample, sequenced in a study of T-cell reconstitution after alpha-beta-depleted transplantation in children. Unique molecular identifiers were used in preparing the TCRbeta library. TCRdb recomputed calls from the PCR reads with MiXCR, one row per CDR3 protein. The sample lists around 500,000 distinct CDR3 sequences, 20% to 25% occurring once. The sample consisted of PBMCs, mostly from graft donor cells, taken 360 days after TCRalphabeta/CD19-depleted stem cell transplant. Every receptor here comes from a boy under two years old who had a stem cell transplant for acute myeloid leukemia, so the T cells may come from the graft donor.

In its sample, this clonotype was seen a few times. This chain connects TRBV7-2 to TRBJ2-5; 7 bases fit TRBD2. CDR1 is SGHTA and CDR2 is FQGNSA in the germline V gene. The V gene end was trimmed by 6 bases and the J gene end by 1 base; junction bases not matched to a gene: 8. The CDR3 has 15 amino acids. Written as DNA, the CDR3 is TGTGCCAGCAGTCAGGCGGGGAGGGTCCAAGAGACCCAGTACTTC. Its translation is CASSQAGRVQETQYF.

This chain joins TRBV28 and TRBJ2-3, with 11 bases aligning to TRBD2. Germline values: CDR1 MDHEN, CDR2 SYDVKM. V dropped 7 bases and J dropped 6; count of bases not matched to a gene: 18. The CDR3 covers 18 residues. CDR3 amino acids: CASTSPSLAGGAMDTQYF. The CDR3, as DNA: TGTGCCAGCACATCCCCTTCTCTAGCGGGGGGCGCCATGGATACGCAGTATTTT.

CDR3 in amino acids: CASSFGRGGDYEQYF. The CDR3 coding sequence is TGTGCCAGCAGCTTTGGGCGGGGGGGCGACTACGAGCAGTACTTC. This rearrangement joins TRBV7-6 to TRBJ2-7, with TRBD2 identical over 9 bases. Germline V CDR1 and CDR2: SGHVS, FNYEAQ. The CDR3 covers 15 residues. Trimming at V came to 3 bases and at J to 3 bases, leaving 6 bases not matched to a gene.

This chain joins TRBV24-1 and TRBJ2-3, with 10 bases that match TRBD1. The V gene end was trimmed by 5 bases and the J gene end by 1 base; junction bases not matched to a gene: 2. Germline V lookup: CDR1 KGHDR, CDR2 SFDVKD. This CDR3 is 15 amino acids long. The CDR3 DNA reads as TGTGCCACCAGTGTAGGGACAGGGGGCACAGATACGCAGTATTTT. This encodes CATSVGTGGTDTQYF.

This chain joins TRBV12-3 or TRBV12-4 and TRBJ2-7; a weak D match, TRBD1 (6 bases). With 6 bases removed from V and 3 bases from J, the gap between germline ends came to 15 bases. This CDR3 is 14 amino acids long. CDR3 nucleotide sequence: TGTGCCAGCAGGCCACAGGGATCAAACTACGAGCAGTACTTC. Translating gives CASRPQGSNYEQYF.

The chain joins TRBV5-1 to TRBJ1-2; a weak D match, TRBD1 (6 bases). CDR1 SGHRS and CDR2 YFSETQ come from the germline V gene. V lost 2 bases and J lost 4, with 18 bases in between. The CDR3 consists of 16 residues. The CDR3 DNA reads as TGCGCCAGCAGCTTAATCCCCATAGACAGGCCCTATGGCTACACCTTC. This translates into CASSLIPIDRPYGYTF. Supplemented by reference TRBV5-1 and TRBJ1-2, the full variable domain reads KAGVTQTPRYLIKTRGQQVTLSCSPISGHRSVSWYQQTPGQGLQFLFEYFSETQRNKGNFPGRFSGRQFSNSRSEMNVSTLELGDSALYLCASSLIPIDRPYGYTFGSGTRLTVV.

This clonotype was counted a few times. The chain recombines TRBV11-2 with TRBJ2-2, with D uncertain. The V end lost 0 bases, the J end lost 4 bases, and 6 bases lay between the germline ends. The CDR3 extends over 14 amino acids. Looked up from germline, CDR1 is SGHAT and CDR2 is FQNNGV. CDR3 residues: CASSLEPSTGELFF. The CDR3 DNA sequence: TGTGCCAGCAGCTTAGAGCCTAGCACCGGGGAGCTGTTTTTT.

The sample holds a few counts of this clonotype. J is TRBJ2-1 and V is TRBV29-1; a possible D gene is TRBD2 (5 bases). Germline-derived CDR1 and CDR2 are SQVTM and ANQGSEA. V gave up 3 bases and J gave up 5 bases, with 11 bases separating them. The CDR3 loop spans 13 amino acids. CDR3 in DNA: TGCAGCGTTGAGGGCGGGTCGGACAATGAGCAGTTCTTC. Translating it yields CSVEGGSDNEQFF.

The chain recombines TRBV6-2 or TRBV6-3 with TRBJ1-1, with D maybe TRBD1 (6 bases). This CDR3 contains 21 residues. The germline CDR1 and CDR2 sequences are MNHEY and SVGEGT. The V end was cut by 6 bases, the J end by 0 bases, with 32 bases between. This chain's CDR3 is CASRPIQGLRVLPNMNTEAFF. CDR3 nucleotides: TGTGCCAGCAGGCCAATACAGGGTCTAAGGGTCCTCCCAAACATGAACACTGAAGCTTTCTTT.

Many counts were recorded for this clonotype. This rearrangement joins TRBV7-3 to TRBJ2-3; D call uncertain. Looked up from germline, CDR1 is SGHTA and CDR2 is FQGTGA. V lost 1 base and J lost 0, with 5 bases in between. This CDR3 comprises 14 residues. CDR3 protein: CASSLSRSTDTQYF. For the CDR3, the DNA is TGTGCCAGCAGCTTAAGCCGAAGCACAGATACGCAGTATTTT. Variable domain in full (rest from reference TRBV7-3 and TRBJ2-3): GAGVSQTPSNKVTEKGKYVELRCDPISGHTALYWYRQSLGQGPEFLIYFQGTGAADDSGLPNDRFFAVRPEGSVSTLKIQRTERGDSAVYLCASSLSRSTDTQYFGPGTRLTVL.

This clonotype came up many times. The chain is built from TRBV7-9 and TRBJ2-1; D may be TRBD1 or TRBD2 (5 bases each). Trimming removed 5 bases at V and 7 bases at J, with 15 bases between. The CDR3 covers 14 residues. Germline CDR1 and CDR2: SEHNR and FQNEAQ (reference sequence). The CDR3 DNA reads as TGTGCCAGCAGCCCTCCGGGGCGGACTAATGAGCAGTTCTTC. Protein: CASSPPGRTNEQFF.

The CDR3 DNA follows: TGTGCCAGCAGCCAAAATGACAGGGGAGGAACCGGGGAGCTGTTTTTT. Translating gives CASSQNDRGGTGELFF. This chain uses TRBV7-3 with TRBJ2-2; TRBD1 aligns across 8 bases. J gave up 5 bases and V 5 bases, and 10 bases lay outside the gene matches. Germline V gene data show CDR1 as SGHTA and CDR2 as FQGTGA. The CDR3 is 16 amino acids.

J is TRBJ2-1 and V is TRBV20-1; D assignment may be TRBD1 or TRBD2 (5 bases each). Germline assignment: CDR1 DFQATT and CDR2 SNEGSKA (reference sequence). V was clipped by 6 bases and J by 4 bases, with 16 bases between them. This CDR3 spans 14 amino acids. CDR3 DNA: TGCAGTGCCACGGGACCCCTGGGGTACAATGAGCAGTTCTTC. Translated: CSATGPLGYNEQFF.

This clonotype was detected ten times or more. The V call is TRBV29-1, the J call TRBJ2-1; D may correspond to TRBD1 or TRBD2 (5 bases each). The germline V gene encodes CDR1 SQVTM and CDR2 ANQGSEA. V lost 6 bases, J lost 3 bases, and 12 bases lay in between. CDR3 size: 13 residues. Here the CDR3 reads CSVDRDGYNEQFF. The CDR3 bases are TGCAGCGTGGACCGGGACGGCTACAATGAGCAGTTCTTC.

The chain couples TRBV18 to TRBJ2-5; TRBD1 matches at 9 bases. With 3 bases clipped from V and 2 bases from J, the junction kept 7 bases outside the gene matches. Germline assignment: CDR1 KGHSH and CDR2 LQKENI. The CDR3 extends over 16 amino acids. CDR3: CASSPSGTGYQETQYF. The CDR3, as DNA: TGTGCCAGCTCACCTTCCGGGACAGGGTATCAAGAGACCCAGTACTTC.

This clonotype appeared many times. The genes are TRBV15 and TRBJ2-5; D not certain. Germline V gene data show CDR1 as LNHNV and CDR2 as YYDKDF (reference sequence). The ends were cut back, 3 bases at V and 2 bases at J, with 4 bases in the middle. There are 12 residues in the CDR3. For the CDR3, the DNA is TGTGCCACCAGCAGGGGTCAAGAGACCCAGTACTTC. This codes for CATSRGQETQYF.

This rearrangement joins TRBV13 to TRBJ2-1, with unresolved D. This CDR3 is 14 amino acids long. V was trimmed by 1 base and J by 9 bases, leaving 13 bases between them. Per the germline V gene, CDR1 is PRHDT and CDR2 is FYEKMQ (reference sequence). This chain's CDR3 is CASSLEGIISEQFF. The CDR3 DNA is TGTGCCAGCAGCTTAGAAGGGATAATTAGTGAGCAGTTCTTC.

This chain connects TRBV9 to TRBJ2-3, with 7 bases fitting TRBD2. The trim removed 1 base at V and 3 bases at J, leaving 2 bases unmatched. CDR1 SGDLS and CDR2 YYNGEE come from the germline V gene. This CDR3 has 14 amino acids. This CDR3 is CASSVTGRTDTQYF. CDR3 in DNA: TGTGCCAGCAGCGTAACCGGGAGGACAGATACGCAGTATTTT.

J is TRBJ2-7 and V is TRBV20-1; no clear D. The CDR3 is 15 residues long. The V and J ends lost 3 bases and 1 base respectively, with 16 bases between them. Germline-derived CDR1 and CDR2 are DFQATT and SNEGSKA (reference sequence). The CDR3 spells CSASNRRIPSYEQYF. CDR3 DNA sequence: TGCAGTGCTAGCAATCGCAGGATCCCGTCCTACGAGCAGTACTTC.

The chain joins TRBV5-1 to TRBJ2-5, with 9 bases fitting TRBD1. The CDR3 is made up of 15 amino acids. Germline V gene lookup returns CDR1 SGHRS and CDR2 YFSETQ. The trim removed 5 bases at V and 4 bases at J, leaving 9 bases unmatched. DNA of the CDR3: TGCGCCAGCAGTTTTTCGGGACAGGGTTTAGAGACCCAGTACTTC. Protein: CASSFSGQGLETQYF. The variable domain in full, with the rest retrieved from reference TRBV5-1 and TRBJ2-5, is KAGVTQTPRYLIKTRGQQVTLSCSPISGHRSVSWYQQTPGQGLQFLFEYFSETQRNKGNFPGRFSGRQFSNSRSEMNVSTLELGDSALYLCASSFSGQGLETQYFGPGTRLLVL.

The chain employs TRBV6-1 and TRBJ2-1; TRBD2 matches 14 bases. This CDR3 is 14 amino acids long. The germline V gene has CDR1 MNHNS and CDR2 SASEGT. J gave up 10 bases and V 4 bases, and 3 bases lay outside the gene matches. The CDR3 DNA is TGTGCCAGCAGTGGACTAGCGGGGGGGCGCGAGCAGTTCTTC. Protein product: CASSGLAGGREQFF.

The sample holds many counts of this clonotype. V usage is TRBV10-2 and J usage is TRBJ2-5; the match to TRBD2 covers 15 bases. The ends lost 7 bases at V and 5 bases at J; junction bases unmatched: 2. Germline CDR1 WSHSY, CDR2 SAAADI. There are 14 residues in the CDR3. CDR3 in amino acids: CASTGTSGGETQYF. CDR3 coding DNA: TGCGCCAGCACCGGGACTAGCGGGGGGGAGACCCAGTACTTC.

This clonotype was counted a few times. The chain recombines TRBV7-9 with TRBJ2-3, with D tentatively TRBD2 (6 bases). The V and J ends lost 3 bases and 8 bases respectively, with 21 bases between them. Germline V gene lookup returns CDR1 SEHNR and CDR2 FQNEAQ (reference sequence). This CDR3 comprises 16 residues. In DNA, the CDR3 is TGTGCCAGCAGCTTGGCGACTGGAGGGATCACGTCTACGCAGTATTTT. This encodes CASSLATGGITSTQYF.

Many counts were recorded for this clonotype. V and J are TRBV20-1 and TRBJ2-3, with 7 bases identical to TRBD2. Germline V gene sequence: CDR1 DFQATT, CDR2 SNEGSKA (reference sequence). With 3 bases clipped from V and 0 bases from J, the junction kept 9 bases outside the gene matches. This CDR3 has 16 amino acids. The CDR3 protein is CSASVVGGRSTDTQYF. The CDR3 DNA is TGCAGTGCTAGCGTGGTGGGGGGGAGAAGCACAGATACGCAGTATTTT.

There are a few counts of this clonotype. The rearrangement joins TRBV12-3 or TRBV12-4 to TRBJ2-1; either TRBD1 or TRBD2 may supply D (6 bases each). The CDR3 sequence is 13 residues long. With 8 bases removed from V and 6 bases from J, the gap between germline ends came to 14 bases. The CDR3 reads CASWGALPNEQFF. The CDR3 bases are TGTGCCAGCTGGGGGGCCCTCCCCAATGAGCAGTTCTTC.

This clonotype was seen a handful of times. V is TRBV2 and J is TRBJ2-5; weak D call: TRBD2 (6 bases). Between the trimmed V and J ends, which lost 6 bases and 2 bases, there was a span of 22 bases. The CDR3 runs 17 residues. Germline V gives CDR1 SNHLY, CDR2 FYNNEI. The CDR3 sequence is CASRRPTEGTLQETQYF. CDR3 in DNA: TGTGCCAGCAGACGCCCGACCGAGGGGACTTTACAAGAGACCCAGTACTTC. The full variable domain, rest sourced from reference TRBV2 and TRBJ2-5, is EPEVTQTPSHQVTQMGQEVILRCVPISNHLYFYWYRQILGQKVEFLVSFYNNEISEKSEIFDDQFSVERPDGSNFTLKIRSTKLEDSAMYFCASRRPTEGTLQETQYFGPGTRLLVL.

J is TRBJ2-7 and V is TRBV10-3; the match to TRBD1 covers 8 bases. This CDR3 is built from 14 residues. J lost 3 bases, V lost 4 bases, and 5 bases had no gene match. From germline, CDR1 is ENHRY and CDR2 SYGVKD. The CDR3: CAISVGQGYYEQYF. The DNA for the CDR3 is TGTGCCATCAGTGTTGGACAGGGCTACTACGAGCAGTACTTC.

This chain connects TRBV6-1 to TRBJ2-1, with unresolved D. Germline V lookup: CDR1 MNHNS, CDR2 SASEGT. The CDR3 length is 15 residues. The germline V and J ends were trimmed by 6 bases and 5 bases, with 17 bases remaining between them. CDR3 in DNA: TGTGCCAGCAGCGGCAGCTGGACGAAAGACAATGAGCAGTTCTTC. Residues: CASSGSWTKDNEQFF.